Described below is a single T cell receptor (beta chain) sequence and its context. Its matching antigen is unknown. This record belongs to a study of cytomegalovirus exposure and HLA in healthy donors. Study results and limitations: Sequencing likely caused a cluster of highly shared sequence variants. Donors were assumed by presence/absence analyses to have roughly uniform sequencing depth. According to reports, the classifier identified cytomegalovirus status with high specificity and sensitivity. In a later analysis, a missense DCLRE1C variant was linked to TCR beta V- and J-gene trimming.

13 Jbeta primers and 60 Vbeta primers were used for the PCR. Only in-frame clones appear in the TCRdb table, and some are missing; sequencing was by immunoSEQ multiplex PCR. The table for this sample gives tens of thousands of clones. Trimming pared 1 base from V and 7 bases from J, leaving 24 bases between. This CDR3 spans 18 amino acids. Germline-derived CDR1 and CDR2 are SGHRS and YFSETQ. The chain couples TRBV5-1 to TRBJ2-1; weak D call: TRBD1 (6 bases). The receptor comes from a man aged 45 to 65 in good health and CMV-seropositive. Source material: PBMCs. CDR3 region: CASSLIQGFPYVGNEQFF. CDR3 DNA sequence: TGCGCCAGCAGCTTGATTCAGGGGTTCCCGTATGTAGGTAATGAGCAGTTCTTC.